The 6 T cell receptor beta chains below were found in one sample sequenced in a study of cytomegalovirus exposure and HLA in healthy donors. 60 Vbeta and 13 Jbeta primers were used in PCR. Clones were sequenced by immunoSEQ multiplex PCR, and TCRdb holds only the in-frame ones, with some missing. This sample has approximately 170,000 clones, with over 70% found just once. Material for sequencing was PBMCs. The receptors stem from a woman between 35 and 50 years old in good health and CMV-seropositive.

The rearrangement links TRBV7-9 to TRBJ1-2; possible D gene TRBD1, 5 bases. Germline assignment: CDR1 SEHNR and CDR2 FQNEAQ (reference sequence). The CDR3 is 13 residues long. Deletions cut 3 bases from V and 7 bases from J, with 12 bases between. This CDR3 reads CASSFAGGAGYTF. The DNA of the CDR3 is TGTGCCAGCAGCTTCGCCGGAGGGGCTGGCTACACCTTC.

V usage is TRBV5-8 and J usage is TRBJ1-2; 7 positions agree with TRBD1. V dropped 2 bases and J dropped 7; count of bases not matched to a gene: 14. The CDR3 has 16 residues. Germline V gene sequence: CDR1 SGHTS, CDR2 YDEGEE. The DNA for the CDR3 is TGTGCCAGCAGCTTAGATACGACAGGGTTCCGTTTTGGCTACACCTTC. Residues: CASSLDTTGFRFGYTF.

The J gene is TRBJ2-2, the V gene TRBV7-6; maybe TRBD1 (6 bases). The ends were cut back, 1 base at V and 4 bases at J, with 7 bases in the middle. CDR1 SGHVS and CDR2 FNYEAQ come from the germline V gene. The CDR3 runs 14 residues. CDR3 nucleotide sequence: TGTGCCAGCAGCTTAGGAGGGGGCACCGGGGAGCTGTTTTTT. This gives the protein CASSLGGGTGELFF.

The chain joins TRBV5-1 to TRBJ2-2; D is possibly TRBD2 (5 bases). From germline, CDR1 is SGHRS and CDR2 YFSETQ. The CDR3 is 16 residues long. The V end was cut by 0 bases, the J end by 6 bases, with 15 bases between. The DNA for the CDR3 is TGCGCCAGCAGCTTGGTACCCGGGGTCATCGCCGGGGAGCTGTTTTTT. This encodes CASSLVPGVIAGELFF.

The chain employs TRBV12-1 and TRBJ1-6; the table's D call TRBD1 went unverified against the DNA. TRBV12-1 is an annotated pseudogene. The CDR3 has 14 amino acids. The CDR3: CASSSLIRGSPLHF. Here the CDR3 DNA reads TGTGCCAGCAGCTCGTTAATCAGGGGTTCACCCCTCCACTTT.

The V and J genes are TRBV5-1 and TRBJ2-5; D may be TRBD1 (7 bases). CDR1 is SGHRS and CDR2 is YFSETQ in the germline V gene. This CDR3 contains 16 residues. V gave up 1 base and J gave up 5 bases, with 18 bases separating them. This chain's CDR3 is CASSLNGGQFGETQYF. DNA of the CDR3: TGCGCCAGCAGCTTGAACGGGGGACAGTTTGGGGAGACCCAGTACTTC.